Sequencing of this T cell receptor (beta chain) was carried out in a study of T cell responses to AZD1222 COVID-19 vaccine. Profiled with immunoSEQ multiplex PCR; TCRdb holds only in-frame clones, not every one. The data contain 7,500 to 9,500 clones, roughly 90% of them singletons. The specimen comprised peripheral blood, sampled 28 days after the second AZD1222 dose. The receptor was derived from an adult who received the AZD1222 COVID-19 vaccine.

The CDR3 coding sequence is TGTGCCAGCAGCTTATTCGGCGGTAACACCGGGGAGCTGTTTTTT. Amino acids: CASSLFGGNTGELFF. The rearrangement links TRBV7-3 to TRBJ2-2; D unclear. Looked up from germline, CDR1 is SGHTA and CDR2 is FQGTGA. The CDR3 consists of 15 residues. Trimming took off 2 bases at V and 2 bases at J, with 9 bases between the two ends.